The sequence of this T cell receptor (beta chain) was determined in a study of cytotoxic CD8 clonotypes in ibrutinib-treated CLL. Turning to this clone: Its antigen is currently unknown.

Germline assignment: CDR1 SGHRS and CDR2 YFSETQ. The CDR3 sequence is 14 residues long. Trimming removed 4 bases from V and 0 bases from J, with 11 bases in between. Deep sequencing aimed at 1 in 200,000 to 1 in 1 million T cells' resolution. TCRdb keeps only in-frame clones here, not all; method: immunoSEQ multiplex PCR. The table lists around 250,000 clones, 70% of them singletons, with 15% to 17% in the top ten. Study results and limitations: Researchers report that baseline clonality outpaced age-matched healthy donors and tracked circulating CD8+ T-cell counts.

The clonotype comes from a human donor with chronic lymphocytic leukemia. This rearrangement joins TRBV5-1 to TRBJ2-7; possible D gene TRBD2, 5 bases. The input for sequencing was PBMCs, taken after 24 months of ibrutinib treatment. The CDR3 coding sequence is TGCGCCAGCAGCCACCAAACTAGCTCCTACGAGCAGTACTTC. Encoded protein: CASSHQTSSYEQYF.